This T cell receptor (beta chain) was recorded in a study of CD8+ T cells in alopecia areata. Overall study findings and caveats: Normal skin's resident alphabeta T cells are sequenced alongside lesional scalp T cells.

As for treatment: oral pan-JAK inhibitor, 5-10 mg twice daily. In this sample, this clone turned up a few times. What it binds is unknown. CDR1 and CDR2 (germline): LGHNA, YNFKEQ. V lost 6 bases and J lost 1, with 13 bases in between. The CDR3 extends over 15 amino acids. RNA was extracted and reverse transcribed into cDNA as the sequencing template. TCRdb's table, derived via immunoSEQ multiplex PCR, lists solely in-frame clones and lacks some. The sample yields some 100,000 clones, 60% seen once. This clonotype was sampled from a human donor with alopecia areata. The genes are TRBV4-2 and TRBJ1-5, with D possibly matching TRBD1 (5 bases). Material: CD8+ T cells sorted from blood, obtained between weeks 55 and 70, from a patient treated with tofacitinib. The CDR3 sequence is CASSPGLGSNQPQHF. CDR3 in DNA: TGTGCCAGCAGTCCAGGGTTAGGCAGCAATCAGCCCCAGCATTTT.